This T cell receptor beta chain derives from a study of post-analysis software for immune sequencing data. Across the whole study: Some patients lacked subtype; others had relapsing-remitting, secondary progressive or progressive-relapsing disease.

This clonotype was picked up a small number of times. Every TCR beta cDNA library bore unique molecular identifiers. TCRdb re-called the PCR reads through MiXCR, storing one row per CDR3 protein. The data show roughly 870,000 distinct CDR3 sequences, about 50% seen once. The sample comprised blood. This receptor was obtained from a girl aged 10 to 17 with multiple sclerosis.

CDR3 nucleotide sequence: TGCAGCGTTGAAATCATGCTAGCGGGGCTATACGAGCAGTACTTC. Translating it yields CSVEIMLAGLYEQYF. This sequence joins TRBV29-1 and TRBJ2-7; 9 bases match TRBD2. Germline V CDR1 and CDR2: SQVTM, ANQGSEA. The V gene end was trimmed by 2 bases and the J gene end by 4 bases; junction bases not matched to a gene: 9. CDR3 length: 15 amino acids.